Listed below are T cell receptor beta chains from one sample, sequenced in a study of T cell repertoires in cytomegalovirus infection. MiXCR, applied by TCRdb to the reads, yields one record per CDR3 protein. This table holds about 190,000 distinct CDR3 sequences, 8% to 10% found once. The specimen sequenced was PBMCs. Receptors were obtained from a human donor in good health (CMV status not recorded). Some clones in this sample may be carry-over from other donors' samples. Both conserved end residues are part of each CDR3. A D gene is named only where the DNA matches it firmly. Size tells how often a clone was seen (once, few, many) or the class of an expanded clone, and some rows leave it out.

j_gene,d_gene,v_gene,abundance,CDR3aa,CDR3nt
TRBJ1-5,TRBD1,TRBV7-2,.,CASSRTGTGGRRSNQPQHF,TGTGCCAGCAGCCGTACCGGGACAGGGGGCCGCCGAAGCAATCAGCCCCAGCATTTT
TRBJ2-7,.,TRBV3-1,few,CASSQDGFSYEQYF,TGTGCCAGCAGCCAAGACGGCTTCTCCTACGAGCAGTACTTC
TRBJ1-3,.,TRBV20-1,.,CSARDGTSGNTIYF,TGCAGTGCTAGAGACGGGACATCTGGAAACACCATATATTTT
TRBJ1-1,.,TRBV28,.,CASTRATMNTEAFF,TGTGCCAGCACAAGGGCCACAATGAACACTGAAGCTTTCTTT
TRBJ2-1,TRBD2,TRBV28,many,CASRRTSGTYNEQFF,TGTGCCAGCAGACGGACTAGCGGGACCTACAATGAGCAGTTCTTC
TRBJ2-1,.,TRBV6-5,.,CASSYPGIYNEQFF,TGTGCCAGCAGTTACCCAGGGATCTACAATGAGCAGTTCTTC
TRBJ1-2,TRBD1,TRBV20-1,.,CSASRIGTDYGYTF,TGCAGTGCTAGTAGGATCGGGACAGACTATGGCTACACCTTC
TRBJ1-5,TRBD1,TRBV12-3/TRBV12-4,many,CASSPGDSPNQPQHF,TGTGCCAGCAGTCCCGGGGACAGCCCAAATCAGCCCCAGCATTTT
TRBJ2-2,TRBD1,TRBV7-2,many,CASSQNRGAGELFF,TGTGCCAGCAGCCAGAACAGGGGGGCCGGGGAGCTGTTTTTT
TRBJ1-6,.,TRBV12-3/TRBV12-4,.,CASRKPGQQNSPLDF,TGTGCCAGCAGGAAACCCGGACAACAGAATTCACCCCTCGACTTT
TRBJ1-2,TRBD1,TRBV28,many,CASSSPTGLYGYTF,TGTGCCAGCAGTTCACCGACAGGGTTATATGGCTACACCTTC
TRBJ1-2,.,TRBV7-2,many,CASSLAGAGANYGYTF,TGTGCCAGCAGCTTAGCGGGGGCAGGTGCTAACTATGGCTACACCTTC
TRBJ1-1,TRBD1,TRBV29-1,few,CSVDRGTNTEAFF,TGCAGCGTGGACAGGGGCACCAACACTGAAGCTTTCTTT
TRBJ1-5,.,TRBV6-2/TRBV6-3,many,CASTPRDTRNQPQHF,TGTGCCAGCACCCCGAGGGACACCCGCAATCAGCCCCAGCATTTT
TRBJ1-1,.,TRBV7-2,many,CASSLFSGNTEAFF,TGTGCCAGCAGCTTATTTTCTGGGAACACTGAAGCTTTCTTT
TRBJ1-4,TRBD1,TRBV20-1,.,CSLPGQGDTNEKLFF,TGCAGTCTTCCGGGACAGGGCGACACTAATGAAAAACTGTTTTTT
TRBJ2-5,TRBD1,TRBV4-3,many,CASSQAGDRDHRGTQYF,TGCGCCAGCAGCCAAGCCGGGGACAGGGACCACCGGGGGACCCAGTACTTC
TRBJ2-5,.,TRBV20-1,few,CSAREDGREETQYF,TGCAGTGCTAGAGAGGATGGGCGGGAAGAGACCCAGTACTTC
TRBJ2-5,.,TRBV29-1,.,CSVGHQRFSGSGTQYF,TGCAGCGTTGGACATCAGCGGTTTAGCGGCAGTGGGACCCAGTACTTC
TRBJ1-1,.,TRBV28,.,CASYLRGYTEAFF,TGTGCCAGCTACTTACGGGGGTACACTGAAGCTTTCTTT
TRBJ2-5,.,TRBV28,many,CASSSGLLIQETQYF,TGTGCCAGCAGTTCAGGGTTATTAATCCAAGAGACCCAGTACTTC
TRBJ2-7,.,TRBV14,many,CASSQETRRTTRGYEQYF,TGTGCCAGCAGCCAAGAAACTAGGCGGACTACCCGGGGGTACGAGCAGTACTTC
TRBJ2-1,TRBD2,TRBV25-1,few,CASSELGGSRDEQFF,TGTGCCAGCAGTGAATTGGGGGGGTCGCGGGATGAGCAGTTCTTC
TRBJ2-2,.,TRBV3-1,.,CASSPRGALNTGELFF,TGTGCCAGCAGTCCTCGGGGGGCTCTGAACACCGGGGAGCTGTTTTTT
TRBJ1-5,.,TRBV28,many,CASSSGTQNQPQHF,TGTGCCAGCAGTTCAGGGACACAGAATCAGCCCCAGCATTTT
TRBJ2-5,TRBD2,TRBV7-8,many,CASSAGLAGGLKQETQYF,TGTGCCAGCAGCGCGGGACTAGCGGGAGGCCTCAAACAAGAGACCCAGTACTTC
TRBJ1-6,TRBD1,TRBV7-2,many,CASIKSPGQGGSPLHF,TGTGCCAGCATCAAAAGTCCGGGACAGGGAGGATCACCCCTCCACTTT
TRBJ1-5,.,TRBV15,many,CATSRDRTISNQPQHF,TGTGCCACCAGCAGAGATCGGACAATTAGCAATCAGCCCCAGCATTTT
TRBJ2-7,TRBD2,TRBV19,.,CASSLSGRAHEQYF,TGTGCCAGTAGTCTCAGCGGGAGGGCCCACGAGCAGTACTTC
TRBJ2-1,.,TRBV20-1,.,CSARRRGTYNEQFF,TGCAGTGCTAGGAGGCGGGGTACCTACAATGAGCAGTTCTTC
TRBJ1-1,.,TRBV5-5,many,CASSLDLNTEAFF,TGTGCCAGCAGCTTGGACCTGAACACTGAAGCTTTCTTT
TRBJ2-5,TRBD2,TRBV5-5,.,CASSARTSGGAETQYF,TGTGCCAGCAGCGCGAGGACTAGCGGGGGGGCAGAGACCCAGTACTTC
TRBJ2-2,.,TRBV7-6,few,CASSLYREGTGELFF,TGTGCCAGCAGCTTGTACAGGGAGGGCACCGGGGAGCTGTTTTTT
TRBJ2-7,TRBD1,TRBV7-2,many,CASSWSGGGTYEQYF,TGTGCCAGCAGCTGGTCAGGGGGCGGTACCTACGAGCAGTACTTC
TRBJ2-3,.,TRBV4-1,.,CASSQVLEYTLTQYF,TGCGCCAGCAGCCAAGTTCTCGAATACACCTTAACGCAGTATTTT
TRBJ1-1,.,TRBV7-2,many,CASSVKRNTEAFF,TGTGCCAGCAGCGTCAAGAGGAACACTGAAGCTTTCTTT
TRBJ1-1,TRBD1,TRBV4-3,many,CASSQEDGTGNAFF,TGCGCCAGCAGCCAAGAAGACGGGACAGGGAATGCTTTCTTT
TRBJ1-4,.,TRBV28,once,CASSSSSTNEKLFF,TGTGCCAGCAGTTCTAGCTCAACTAATGAAAAACTGTTTTTT
TRBJ1-6,.,TRBV7-2,many,CASSLDSGGSNSPLHF,TGTGCCAGCAGCTTAGATTCGGGGGGAAGTAATTCACCCCTCCACTTT
TRBJ1-1,TRBD1,TRBV20-1,few,CSARTGAKNTEAFF,TGCAGTGCTAGGACAGGGGCGAAGAACACTGAAGCTTTCTTT
TRBJ2-7,.,TRBV7-2,many,CASSLVGGQYEQYF,TGTGCCAGCAGCTTAGTAGGGGGTCAGTACGAGCAGTACTTC
TRBJ1-2,TRBD1,TRBV7-6,many,CASSSTGGGYTF,TGTGCCAGCAGCTCAACAGGGGGCGGCTACACCTTC
TRBJ1-2,.,TRBV7-2,many,CASSFEINYGYTF,TGTGCCAGCAGCTTTGAAATTAACTATGGCTACACCTTC
TRBJ1-1,TRBD1,TRBV25-1,many,CASSVRGRTEAFF,TGTGCCAGCAGTGTCAGGGGGCGAACTGAAGCTTTCTTT
TRBJ1-1,TRBD1,TRBV19,many,CASSHPGTGVMNTEAFF,TGTGCCAGTAGTCACCCAGGGACAGGCGTCATGAACACTGAAGCTTTCTTT
TRBJ1-2,.,TRBV7-9,.,CASSRTVDYYGYTF,TGTGCCAGCAGCCGCACAGTCGACTACTATGGCTACACCTTC
TRBJ2-3,.,TRBV7-9,.,CASSLGGLSTDTQYF,TGTGCCAGCAGCTTAGGAGGGCTTAGCACAGATACGCAGTATTTT
TRBJ1-4,.,TRBV20-1,.,CSASEGSNEKLFF,TGCAGTGCTAGCGAGGGGTCTAATGAAAAACTGTTTTTT
TRBJ2-2,TRBD1,TRBV6-2/TRBV6-3,many,CASRPIMGQGSTGELFF,TGTGCCAGCAGACCGATAATGGGACAGGGGAGCACCGGGGAGCTGTTTTTT
TRBJ1-1,TRBD1,TRBV10-3,many,CAISQGENTEAFF,TGTGCCATCTCTCAGGGGGAGAACACTGAAGCTTTCTTT